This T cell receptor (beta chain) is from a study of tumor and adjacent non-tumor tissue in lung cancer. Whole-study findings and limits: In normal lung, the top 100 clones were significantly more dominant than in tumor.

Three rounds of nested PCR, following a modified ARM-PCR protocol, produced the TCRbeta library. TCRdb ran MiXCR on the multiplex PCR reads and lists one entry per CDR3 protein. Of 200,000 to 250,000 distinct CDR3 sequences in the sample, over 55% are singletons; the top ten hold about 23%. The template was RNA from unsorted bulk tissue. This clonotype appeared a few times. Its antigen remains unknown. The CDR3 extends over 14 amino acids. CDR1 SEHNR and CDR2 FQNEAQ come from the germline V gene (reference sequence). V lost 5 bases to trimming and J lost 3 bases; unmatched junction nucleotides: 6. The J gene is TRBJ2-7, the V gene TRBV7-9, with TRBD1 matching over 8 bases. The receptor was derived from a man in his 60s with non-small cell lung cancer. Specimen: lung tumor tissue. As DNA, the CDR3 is TGTGCCAGCAGCGGCTCCGGGACAGGCTACGAGCAGTACTTC. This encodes CASSGSGTGYEQYF.